The clone carrying this TCR beta chain appeared a single time. This entry belongs to a study of cytomegalovirus exposure and HLA in healthy donors. Trimming cost V 8 bases and J 4 bases; bases outside gene matches: 3. This CDR3 spans 13 amino acids. Germline loops: CDR1 MNHEY, CDR2 SMNVEV (reference sequence). Here immunoSEQ multiplex PCR was the method, and the copy in TCRdb shows in-frame clones only, minus some. The sample lists around 130,000 clones; nearly 90% were seen once. The chain has TRBV27 and TRBJ2-1, with TRBD1 matching 9 bases. This TCR was sampled from a man aged 25 to 40 in good health and CMV-seronegative. Sequencing was done on a sample of PBMCs. In nucleotides, the CDR3 is TGTGCCAGCCTTGACAGGGGGTACAATGAGCAGTTCTTC. Its protein product is CASLDRGYNEQFF.